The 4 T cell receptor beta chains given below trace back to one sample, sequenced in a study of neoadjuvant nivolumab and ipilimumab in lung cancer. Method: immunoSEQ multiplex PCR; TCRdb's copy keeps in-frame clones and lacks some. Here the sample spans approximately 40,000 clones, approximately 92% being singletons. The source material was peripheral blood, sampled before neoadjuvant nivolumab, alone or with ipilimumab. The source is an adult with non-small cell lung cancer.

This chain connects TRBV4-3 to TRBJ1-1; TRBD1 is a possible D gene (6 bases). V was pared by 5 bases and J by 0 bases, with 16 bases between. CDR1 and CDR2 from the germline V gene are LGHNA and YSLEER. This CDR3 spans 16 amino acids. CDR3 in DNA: TGCGCCAGCAGCTTTCAATCCGGGACATTGAACACTGAAGCTTTCTTT. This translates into CASSFQSGTLNTEAFF.

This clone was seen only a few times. CDR3 region: CASSPGQGGLFF. The DNA for the CDR3 is TGCGCCAGCAGCCCTGGACAGGGAGGCCTTTTCTTT. This chain links TRBV5-1 with TRBJ1-1; TRBD1 aligns across 8 bases. The germline V gene encodes CDR1 SGHRS and CDR2 YFSETQ. J was trimmed by 13 bases and V by 4 bases; bases with no gene match: 9. CDR3 length equals 12 residues. The whole variable domain, remainder taken from reference TRBV5-1 and TRBJ1-1, is KAGVTQTPRYLIKTRGQQVTLSCSPISGHRSVSWYQQTPGQGLQFLFEYFSETQRNKGNFPGRFSGRQFSNSRSEMNVSTLELGDSALYLCASSPGQGGLFFGQGTRLTVV.

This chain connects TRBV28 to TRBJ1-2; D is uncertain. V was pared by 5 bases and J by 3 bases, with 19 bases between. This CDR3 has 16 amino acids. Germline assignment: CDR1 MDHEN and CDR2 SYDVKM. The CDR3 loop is CASSAPGSGGYYGYTF. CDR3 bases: TGTGCCAGCAGTGCCCCTGGTTCTGGAGGCTACTATGGCTACACCTTC.

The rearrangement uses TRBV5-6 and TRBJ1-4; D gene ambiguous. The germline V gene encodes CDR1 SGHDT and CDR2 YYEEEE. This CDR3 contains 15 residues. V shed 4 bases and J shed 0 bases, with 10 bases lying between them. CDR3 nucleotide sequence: TGTGCCAGCAGCAAAGGACCAACAACTAATGAAAAACTGTTTTTT. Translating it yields CASSKGPTTNEKLFF.